These 29 T cell receptor beta chains were sequenced from one sample in a study of control samples from healthy donors and cancer patients. Using immunoSEQ multiplex PCR, the repertoire was profiled, and TCRdb retains in-frame clones only, with some absent. The table records more than 20,000 clones, approximately 91% of them present only once. The sequenced sample was PBMCs. The origin of the receptors is a man in his fifties or sixties with lung cancer.

The CDR3 DNA reads as TGTGCCAGCAGTGATCCGGGGGGAGGGGGCACAGATACGCAGTATTTT. This sequence encodes CASSDPGGGGTDTQYF. The chain uses TRBV6-1 and TRBJ2-3, with 7 bases matching TRBD2. This CDR3 has 16 amino acids. After removal of 3 bases from V and 1 base from J, the junction contained 7 bases not matched to a gene. The V gene's germline CDR1 is MNHNS and CDR2 SASEGT.

This chain uses TRBV5-1 with TRBJ1-2; D remains unclear. V gave up 0 bases and J gave up 5 bases, with 5 bases separating them. Germline CDR1 and CDR2: SGHRS and YFSETQ. CDR3 length equals 12 residues. The CDR3 loop reads CASSLDRYGYTF. DNA of the CDR3: TGCGCCAGCAGCTTGGACAGATATGGCTACACCTTC.

This clone has just a few counts. The genes are TRBV3-1 (or the pseudogene TRBV3-2) and TRBJ2-2; D is possibly TRBD1 (6 bases). This CDR3 contains 15 residues. The germline gives CDR1 LGHDT, CDR2 YNNKEL (reference sequence). V dropped 4 bases and J dropped 6 bases, with 15 bases sitting between them. The DNA for the CDR3 is TGTGCCAGCAGCCCAGACACAACAGGGTCCGGGGAGCTGTTTTTT. It specifies CASSPDTTGSGELFF.

The chain carries TRBV19 and TRBJ1-4; D call uncertain. The CDR3 has 16 residues. Between the trimmed V and J ends, which lost 5 bases and 0 bases, there was a span of 13 bases. The germline V gene encodes CDR1 LNHDA and CDR2 SQIVND (reference sequence). The DNA for the CDR3 is TGTGCCAGTAGTCCGAGGCTCCCGGCAACTAATGAAAAACTGTTTTTT. Protein sequence: CASSPRLPATNEKLFF.

V and J are TRBV19 and TRBJ2-3; D is perhaps TRBD1 (6 bases). Germline loops: CDR1 LNHDA, CDR2 SQIVND (reference sequence). V dropped 3 bases and J dropped 0 bases, with 13 bases sitting between them. The CDR3 length is 16 residues. CDR3 in DNA: TGTGCCAGTAGTATGTTTGCAGGGGCTAGCACAGATACGCAGTATTTT. This gives the protein CASSMFAGASTDTQYF.

The J gene is TRBJ1-5, the V gene TRBV10-3, with 7 bases fitting TRBD1. J gave up 1 base and V 8 bases, and 2 bases lay outside the gene matches. There are 13 residues in the CDR3. Germline CDR1 ENHRY, CDR2 SYGVKD. CDR3 region: CAIGDRSNQPQHF. The CDR3 nucleotides are TGTGCCATCGGGGACAGAAGCAATCAGCCCCAGCATTTT.

The chain combines TRBV5-1 with TRBJ1-1, with D possibly matching TRBD1 (6 bases). V was clipped by 1 base and J by 3 bases, with 16 bases between them. CDR3 length: 16 amino acids. CDR1 is SGHRS and CDR2 is YFSETQ in the germline V gene. Here the CDR3 reads CASSLNWGRVDTEAFF. Here the CDR3 DNA reads TGCGCCAGCAGCTTGAACTGGGGGCGCGTTGACACTGAAGCTTTCTTT.

The CDR3 here is CASSLVAGGNYEQYF. CDR3 DNA sequence: TGCGCCAGCAGCTTGGTAGCGGGGGGGAACTACGAGCAGTACTTC. The chain recombines TRBV5-1 with TRBJ2-7, with TRBD2 matching 11 bases. This CDR3 has 15 amino acids. Per the germline V gene, CDR1 is SGHRS and CDR2 is YFSETQ. Unmatched junction bases numbered 2, after V lost 0 bases and J lost 3 bases.

The rearrangement joins TRBV10-3 to TRBJ2-5; D possibly corresponds to TRBD1 (5 bases). CDR1 is ENHRY, CDR2 SYGVKD, per germline. This CDR3 comprises 15 residues. The V and J ends lost 0 bases and 4 bases respectively, with 12 bases between them. The CDR3 region has the DNA TGTGCCATCAGTGAGTCGACTCAGGGTACAGAGACCCAGTACTTC. Amino acid sequence: CAISESTQGTETQYF.

The chain recombines TRBV28 with TRBJ1-3, with 7 bases aligning to TRBD1. The junction had 11 bases not matched to a gene; V was cut back by 6 bases and J by 0 bases. In germline, CDR1 is MDHEN, CDR2 SYDVKM. The CDR3 has 17 amino acids. The CDR3 protein is CASRHTYRGFSGNTIYF. DNA of the CDR3: TGTGCCAGCAGACACACGTACAGGGGTTTCTCTGGAAACACCATATATTTT.

J is TRBJ2-7 and V is TRBV14; D unclear. This CDR3 is 14 amino acids long. V was shortened by 2 bases and J by 10 bases, with 18 bases between the two germline ends. The germline gives CDR1 SGHDN, CDR2 FVKESK. The CDR3 sequence: CASSQSPLLTPQYF. The CDR3 coding sequence is TGTGCCAGCAGCCAAAGTCCCCTTCTTACTCCCCAGTACTTC.

In DNA form, the CDR3 reads TGTGCCAGCAGTTATCTGGGGCAGCCCCAGCATTTT. It encodes CASSYLGQPQHF. V and J are TRBV6-2 or TRBV6-3 and TRBJ1-5; D ambiguous. From germline, CDR1 is MNHEY and CDR2 SVGEGT. Deletions cut 3 bases from V and 7 bases from J, with 7 bases between. The CDR3 covers 12 residues.

V gene TRBV11-3 combines with J gene TRBJ1-6; no firm D call. There are 14 residues in the CDR3. The germline gives CDR1 SGHNT, CDR2 YENEEA. Deletions cut 0 bases from V and 9 bases from J, with 9 bases between. The CDR3 sequence is CASSLDHYISPLHF. For the CDR3, the DNA is TGTGCCAGCAGCTTAGACCATTACATTTCACCCCTCCACTTT.

This chain connects TRBV5-4 to TRBJ2-7; 9 bases line up with TRBD1. CDR1 and CDR2 from the germline V gene are SGHNT and YYREEE (reference sequence). The CDR3 totals 15 residues. Trimming removed 4 bases from V and 6 bases from J; junction bases left unmatched: 11. The DNA for the CDR3 is TGTGCCAGCAGCACCCCGGGACAGGGCACTGGCGAGCAGTACTTC. It encodes CASSTPGQGTGEQYF.

The CDR3 DNA follows: TGTGCCAGCAGCTTGGAAGATGGGTCTCAGCCCCAGCATTTT. It is translated as CASSLEDGSQPQHF. V gene TRBV5-5 combines with J gene TRBJ1-5; D ambiguous. With 0 bases removed from V and 6 bases from J, the gap between germline ends came to 10 bases. This CDR3 is 14 amino acids long. Germline CDR1 and CDR2: SGHKS and YYEKEE (reference sequence).

V is TRBV5-6 and J is TRBJ1-5; D is perhaps TRBD1 (6 bases). Germline V gives CDR1 SGHDT, CDR2 YYEEEE. Trimming removed 0 bases from V and 6 bases from J, with 10 bases in between. This CDR3 region has 14 residues. This CDR3 is CASSLGTVLQPQHF. The CDR3 DNA reads as TGTGCCAGCAGCTTGGGGACAGTCCTTCAGCCCCAGCATTTT.

The chain couples TRBV6-6 to TRBJ2-6; D is undetermined. Germline CDR1 and CDR2: MNHNY and SVGAGI (reference sequence). Trimming took 6 bases from V and 0 from J, leaving 9 bases between them. This CDR3 region has 15 residues. DNA of the CDR3: TGTGCCAGCAGGCCTCAGAACTCTGGGGCCAACGTCCTGACTTTC. It codes for CASRPQNSGANVLTF.

The chain joins TRBV6-1 to TRBJ2-1; weak D call: TRBD2 (6 bases). Germline loops: CDR1 MNHNS, CDR2 SASEGT. This CDR3 is 14 amino acids long. The V end lost 3 bases, the J end lost 10 bases, and 16 bases lay between the germline ends. The DNA for the CDR3 is TGTGCCAGCAGTGACGGGACTTTCTTGGGGGAGCAGTTCTTC. Translation gives CASSDGTFLGEQFF.

V usage is TRBV5-1 and J usage is TRBJ1-6, with D unresolved. V dropped 3 bases and J dropped 11 bases, with 15 bases sitting between them. The CDR3 has 14 residues. Germline loops: CDR1 SGHRS, CDR2 YFSETQ. This chain's CDR3 is CASSSVGEATPLHF. CDR3 DNA sequence: TGCGCCAGCAGCTCCGTAGGAGAGGCAACACCCCTCCACTTT.

This rearrangement joins TRBV5-1 to TRBJ1-1, with D unclear. In germline, CDR1 is SGHRS, CDR2 YFSETQ. V was clipped by 0 bases and J by 4 bases, with 16 bases between them. This CDR3 contains 16 residues. The chain's CDR3 is CASSLARGFDVTEAFF. The CDR3 DNA reads TGCGCCAGCAGCTTGGCCAGAGGGTTTGATGTCACTGAAGCTTTCTTT. The complete variable domain, with remaining parts taken from reference TRBV5-1 and TRBJ1-1, reads KAGVTQTPRYLIKTRGQQVTLSCSPISGHRSVSWYQQTPGQGLQFLFEYFSETQRNKGNFPGRFSGRQFSNSRSEMNVSTLELGDSALYLCASSLARGFDVTEAFFGQGTRLTVV.

The V call is TRBV7-9, the J call TRBJ2-1; 8 bases match TRBD2. The CDR3 length is 16 residues. Germline values: CDR1 SEHNR, CDR2 FQNEAQ (reference sequence). V lost 6 bases and J lost 5; bases outside the gene matches: 12. The CDR3 region is CASSPFDGGAHNEQFF. The CDR3 DNA is TGTGCCAGCAGTCCATTTGACGGGGGGGCCCACAATGAGCAGTTCTTC.

The chain employs TRBV2 and TRBJ1-1; possible D gene TRBD1, 6 bases. Germline V gene data show CDR1 as SNHLY and CDR2 as FYNNEI. The CDR3 has 16 residues. Trimming removed 5 bases at V and 1 base at J, with 17 bases between. As DNA, the CDR3 is TGTGCCAGCAGTCCGGGGCAGGGGCAGGGGAACACTGAAGCTTTCTTT. Its protein is CASSPGQGQGNTEAFF.

In DNA form, the CDR3 reads TGTGCCGTACAGGGCCGAACTTCAGCCTCGGAGACCCAGTACTTC. Translating gives CAVQGRTSASETQYF. This rearrangement joins TRBV6-5 to TRBJ2-5; D might be TRBD1 (6 bases). CDR1 is MNHEY, CDR2 SVGAGI, per germline. V shed 11 bases and J shed 5 bases, with 24 bases lying between them. The CDR3 is 15 residues long.

V gene TRBV10-1 combines with J gene TRBJ1-5; D is unclear. The CDR3 runs 13 residues. Per the germline V gene, CDR1 is WNHNN and CDR2 is SYGVQD (reference sequence). V lost 0 bases and J 4 bases, leaving 4 bases between the germline ends. The CDR3 region has the DNA TGCGCCAGCAGTGAGTCGCGGAATCAGCCCCAGCATTTT. Translated: CASSESRNQPQHF.

The genes are TRBV12-3 or TRBV12-4 and TRBJ2-5; no firm D call. This CDR3 is 12 amino acids long. V was shortened by 5 bases and J by 4 bases, with 8 bases between the two germline ends. DNA for the CDR3: TGTGCCAGCAGTGCCTGGGGAGAGACCCAGTACTTC. Protein: CASSAWGETQYF.

The chain joins TRBV7-2 to TRBJ1-6, with TRBD1 as a possible D gene (5 bases). The germline gives CDR1 SGHTA, CDR2 FQGNSA. The CDR3 consists of 13 residues. Trimming took 6 bases from V and 10 from J, leaving 13 bases between them. Here the CDR3 DNA reads TGTGCCAGCAGTTCAGGGCCAGGATCACCCCTCCACTTT. This translates into CASSSGPGSPLHF.

The CDR3 loop reads CASSQASRTTF. The CDR3 nucleotides are TGTGCCAGCAGCCAAGCCAGCAGGACTACCTTC. The J gene is TRBJ1-2, the V gene TRBV3-1 (or the pseudogene TRBV3-2); no definite D call. Looked up from germline, CDR1 is LGHDT and CDR2 is YNNKEL (reference sequence). The CDR3 covers 11 residues. The V gene lost 1 base and the J gene lost 14 bases, with 11 bases spanning the gap.

The V call is TRBV4-3, the J call TRBJ2-7; no clear D. This CDR3 comprises 15 residues. The V gene's germline CDR1 is LGHNA and CDR2 YSLEER. Trimming took off 3 bases at V and 2 bases at J, with 14 bases between the two ends. CDR3: CASSQTRGTTYEQYF. CDR3 sequence (DNA): TGCGCCAGCAGCCAGACCCGTGGCACAACCTACGAGCAGTACTTC.

The J gene is TRBJ2-2, the V gene TRBV30, with D tentatively TRBD1 or TRBD2 (5 bases each). CDR1 and CDR2 from the germline V gene are GTSNPN and SVGIG (reference sequence). Trimming removed 0 bases from V and 0 bases from J, with 14 bases in between. The CDR3 spans 17 residues. The chain's CDR3 is CAWSVLLGTTNTGELFF. CDR3 sequence (DNA): TGTGCCTGGAGTGTACTCTTGGGGACGACGAACACCGGGGAGCTGTTTTTT.